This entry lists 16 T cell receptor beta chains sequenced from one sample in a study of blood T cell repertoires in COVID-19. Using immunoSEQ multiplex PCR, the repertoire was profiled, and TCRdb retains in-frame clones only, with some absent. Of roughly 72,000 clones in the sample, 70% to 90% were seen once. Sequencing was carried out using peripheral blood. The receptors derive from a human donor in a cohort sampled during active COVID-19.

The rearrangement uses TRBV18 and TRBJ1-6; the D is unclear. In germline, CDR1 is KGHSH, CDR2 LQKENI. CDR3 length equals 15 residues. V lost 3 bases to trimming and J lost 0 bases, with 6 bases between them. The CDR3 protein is CASSPRSSYNSPLHF. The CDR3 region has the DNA TGTGCCAGCTCACCCCGGAGCTCCTATAATTCACCCCTCCACTTT.

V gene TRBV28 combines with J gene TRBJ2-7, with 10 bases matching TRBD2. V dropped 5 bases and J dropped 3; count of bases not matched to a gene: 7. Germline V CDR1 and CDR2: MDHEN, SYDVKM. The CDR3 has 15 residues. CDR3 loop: CASSVSGTSVYEQYF. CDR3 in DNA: TGTGCCAGCAGTGTCTCCGGGACTAGCGTCTACGAGCAGTACTTC.

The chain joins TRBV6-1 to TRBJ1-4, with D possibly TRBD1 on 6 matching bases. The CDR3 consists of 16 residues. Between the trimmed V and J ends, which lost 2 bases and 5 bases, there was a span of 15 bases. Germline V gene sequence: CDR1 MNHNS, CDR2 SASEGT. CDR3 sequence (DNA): TGTGCCAGCAGTGAAAGATGGGGGCGCATGAATGAAAAACTGTTTTTT. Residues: CASSERWGRMNEKLFF.

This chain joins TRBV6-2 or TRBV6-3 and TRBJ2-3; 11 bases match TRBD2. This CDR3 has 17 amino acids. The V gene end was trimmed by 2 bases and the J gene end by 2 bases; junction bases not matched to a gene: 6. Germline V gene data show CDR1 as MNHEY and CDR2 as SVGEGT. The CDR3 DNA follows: TGTGCCAGCAGTTACCGTAGCGGGGGGGGATTCACAGATACGCAGTATTTT. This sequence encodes CASSYRSGGGFTDTQYF.

CDR3 coding DNA: TGTGCCAGTAGTATTGATCTGGGCGGACTCTCTGGAAACACCATATATTTT. Residues: CASSIDLGGLSGNTIYF. V gene TRBV19 combines with J gene TRBJ1-3; D ambiguous. The CDR3 has 17 residues. CDR1 and CDR2 (germline): LNHDA, SQIVND (reference sequence). V dropped 3 bases and J dropped 0 bases, with 15 bases sitting between them. Based on the CDR3 plus reference TRBV19 and TRBJ1-3, the full variable domain is DGGITQSPKYLFRKEGQNVTLSCEQNLNHDAMYWYRQDPGQGLRLIYYSQIVNDFQKGDIAEGYSVSREKKESFPLTVTSAQKNPTAFYLCASSIDLGGLSGNTIYFGEGSWLTVV.

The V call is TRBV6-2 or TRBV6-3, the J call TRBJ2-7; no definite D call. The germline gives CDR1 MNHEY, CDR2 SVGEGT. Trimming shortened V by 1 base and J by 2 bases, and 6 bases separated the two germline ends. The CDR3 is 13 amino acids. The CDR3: CASSYWQTYEQYF. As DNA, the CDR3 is TGTGCCAGCAGTTACTGGCAGACCTACGAGCAGTACTTC.

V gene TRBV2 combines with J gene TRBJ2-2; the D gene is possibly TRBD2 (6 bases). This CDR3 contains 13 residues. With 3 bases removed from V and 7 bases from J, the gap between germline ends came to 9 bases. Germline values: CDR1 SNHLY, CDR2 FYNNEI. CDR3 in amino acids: CASSERDGGELFF. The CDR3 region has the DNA TGTGCCAGCAGTGAGCGGGATGGCGGGGAGCTGTTTTTT.

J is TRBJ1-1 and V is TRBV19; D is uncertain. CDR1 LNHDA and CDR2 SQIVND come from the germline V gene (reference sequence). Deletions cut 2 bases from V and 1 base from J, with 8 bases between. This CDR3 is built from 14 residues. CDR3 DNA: TGTGCCAGTAGTATAAGACACTCGAACACTGAAGCTTTCTTT. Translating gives CASSIRHSNTEAFF.

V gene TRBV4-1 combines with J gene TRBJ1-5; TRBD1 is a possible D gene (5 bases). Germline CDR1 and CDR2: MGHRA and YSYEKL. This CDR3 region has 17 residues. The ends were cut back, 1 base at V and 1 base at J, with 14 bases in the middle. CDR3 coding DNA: TGCGCCAGCAGCCAAGGATTCGGAGGGGTCAGCAATCAGCCCCAGCATTTT. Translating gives CASSQGFGGVSNQPQHF.

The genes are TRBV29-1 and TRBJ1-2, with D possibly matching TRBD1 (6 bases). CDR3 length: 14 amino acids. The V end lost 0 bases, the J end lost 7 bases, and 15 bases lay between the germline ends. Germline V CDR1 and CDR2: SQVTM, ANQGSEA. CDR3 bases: TGCAGCGTTGAAGAGGGGCAGGGGTTGGGTGGCTACACCTTC. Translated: CSVEEGQGLGGYTF.

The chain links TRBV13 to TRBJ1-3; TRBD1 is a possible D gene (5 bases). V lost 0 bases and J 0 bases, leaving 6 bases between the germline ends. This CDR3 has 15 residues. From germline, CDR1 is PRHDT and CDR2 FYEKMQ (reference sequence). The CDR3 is CASSLGQDSGNTIYF. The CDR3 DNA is TGTGCCAGCAGCTTAGGACAGGACTCTGGAAACACCATATATTTT.

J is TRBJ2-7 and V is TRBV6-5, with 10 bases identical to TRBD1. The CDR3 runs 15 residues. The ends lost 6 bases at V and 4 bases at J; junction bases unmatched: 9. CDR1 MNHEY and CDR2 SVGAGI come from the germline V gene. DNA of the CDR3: TGTGCCAGCAGGGCCCCCCGGGACAGGGGATACGAGCAGTACTTC. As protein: CASRAPRDRGYEQYF.

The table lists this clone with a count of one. The DNA of the CDR3 is TGTGCCAGCAACCCATTGCGTGGTGATAATTCACCCCTCCACTTT. Residues: CASNPLRGDNSPLHF. This rearrangement joins TRBV6-5 to TRBJ1-6; D gene unclear. CDR1 is MNHEY, CDR2 SVGAGI, per germline. The CDR3 loop spans 15 amino acids. Trimming stripped 7 bases from V and 5 bases from J, with 15 bases between.

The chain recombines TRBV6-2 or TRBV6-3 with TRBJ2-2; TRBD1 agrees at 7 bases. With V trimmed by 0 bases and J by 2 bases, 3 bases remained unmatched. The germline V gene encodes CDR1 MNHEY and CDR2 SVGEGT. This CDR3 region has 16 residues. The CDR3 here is CASSYSRQGNTGELFF. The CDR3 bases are TGTGCCAGCAGTTACTCGAGACAGGGCAACACCGGGGAGCTGTTTTTT.

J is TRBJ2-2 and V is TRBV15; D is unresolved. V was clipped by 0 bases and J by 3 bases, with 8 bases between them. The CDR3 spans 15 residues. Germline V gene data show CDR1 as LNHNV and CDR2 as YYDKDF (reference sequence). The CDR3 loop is CATSRDPRDTGELFF. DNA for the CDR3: TGTGCCACCAGCAGAGATCCACGGGACACCGGGGAGCTGTTTTTT.

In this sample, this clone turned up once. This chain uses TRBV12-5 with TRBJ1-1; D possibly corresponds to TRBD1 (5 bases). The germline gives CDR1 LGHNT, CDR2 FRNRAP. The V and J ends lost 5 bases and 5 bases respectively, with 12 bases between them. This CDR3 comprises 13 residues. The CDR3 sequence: CASGPGLRTEAFF. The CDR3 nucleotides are TGTGCTAGTGGTCCGGGACTTCGAACTGAAGCTTTCTTT.